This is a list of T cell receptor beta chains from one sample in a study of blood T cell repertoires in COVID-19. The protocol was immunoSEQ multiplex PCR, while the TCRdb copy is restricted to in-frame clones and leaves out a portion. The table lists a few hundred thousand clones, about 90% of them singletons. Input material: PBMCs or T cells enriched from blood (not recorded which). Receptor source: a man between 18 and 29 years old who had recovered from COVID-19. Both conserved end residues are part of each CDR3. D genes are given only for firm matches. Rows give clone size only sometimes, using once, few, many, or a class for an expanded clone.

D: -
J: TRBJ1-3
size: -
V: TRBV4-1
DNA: TGCGCCAGCAGCGCCAGGGGCCTCTCTGGAAACACCATATATTTT
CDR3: CASSARGLSGNTIYF

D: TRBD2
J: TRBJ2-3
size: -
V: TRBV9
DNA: TGTGCCAGCAGCGTTAGCGGGGGGGATCCAGATACGCAGTATTTT
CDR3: CASSVSGGDPDTQYF

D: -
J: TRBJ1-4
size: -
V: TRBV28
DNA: TGTGCCAGCAGCACTAGTGAAAAACTGTTTTTT
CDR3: CASSTSEKLFF

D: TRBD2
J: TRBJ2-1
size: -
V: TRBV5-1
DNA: TGCGCCAGCAGCGGAGCGGGGGGCTCCTACAATGAGCAGTTCTTC
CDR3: CASSGAGGSYNEQFF

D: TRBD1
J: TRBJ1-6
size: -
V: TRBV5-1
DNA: TGCGCCAGCAGCCCAGACACAGGGGGCAAGTCAGGTTCACCCCTCCACTTT
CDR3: CASSPDTGGKSGSPLHF

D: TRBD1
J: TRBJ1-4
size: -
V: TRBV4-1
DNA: TGCGCCAGCACACTAAGGAGACAGGGGGCAAGGGAGGGTGAAAAACTGTTTTTT
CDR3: CASTLRRQGAREGEKLFF

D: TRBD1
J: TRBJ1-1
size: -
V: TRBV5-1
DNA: TGCGCCAGCAGCCCGGGGGCGACAGGGGACACTGAAGCTTTCTTT
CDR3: CASSPGATGDTEAFF

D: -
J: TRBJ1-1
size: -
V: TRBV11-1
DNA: TGTGCCAGCAGCTCCCGACAGAGGACGGTTGAAGCTTTCTTT
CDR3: CASSSRQRTVEAFF

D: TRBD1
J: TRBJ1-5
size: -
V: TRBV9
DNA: TGTGCCAGCAGCCCGGGACAGGGTAATCAGCCCCAGCATTTT
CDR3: CASSPGQGNQPQHF

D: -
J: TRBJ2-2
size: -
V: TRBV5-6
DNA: TGTGCCAGCAGCTTGGTGAACAGGAACACCGGGGAGCTGTTTTTT
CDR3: CASSLVNRNTGELFF

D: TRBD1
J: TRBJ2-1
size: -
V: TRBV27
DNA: TGTGCCAGCAGGCCGACAGGGTCGGTTGGTGAGCAGTTCTTC
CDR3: CASRPTGSVGEQFF

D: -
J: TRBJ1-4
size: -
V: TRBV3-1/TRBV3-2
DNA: TGTGCCAGCAGCCCACATAATGAAAAACTGTTTTTT
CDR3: CASSPHNEKLFF

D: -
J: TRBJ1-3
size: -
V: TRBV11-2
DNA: TGTGCCAGCAGCTTAGATCGAGTCAGGGTCTCTGGAAACACCATATATTTT
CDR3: CASSLDRVRVSGNTIYF

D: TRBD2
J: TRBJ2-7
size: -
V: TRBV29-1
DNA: TGCAGCGTCCGACTAGCGGGGGATAGGATCTACGAGCAGTACTTC
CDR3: CSVRLAGDRIYEQYF

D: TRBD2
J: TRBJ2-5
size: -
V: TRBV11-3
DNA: TGTGCCAGCAGCAGGGGACTAGCGGGCGGAGAGACCCAGTACTTC
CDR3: CASSRGLAGGETQYF

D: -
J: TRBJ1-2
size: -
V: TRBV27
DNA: TGTGCCAGCAGTCCGACCCCGGGAGGAGGCTATGGCTACACCTTC
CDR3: CASSPTPGGGYGYTF

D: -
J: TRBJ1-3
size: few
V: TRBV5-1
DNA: TGCGCCAGCAGCTTGGGGCCGGGTGGAAACACCATATATTTT
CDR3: CASSLGPGGNTIYF

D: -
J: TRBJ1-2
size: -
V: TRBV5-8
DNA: TGTGCCAGCAGCTTGGAGAGTGGCTACACCTTC
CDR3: CASSLESGYTF

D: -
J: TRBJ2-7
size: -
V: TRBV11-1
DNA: TGTGCCAGCAGCTTCACCATAGAATACGAGCAGTACTTC
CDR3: CASSFTIEYEQYF

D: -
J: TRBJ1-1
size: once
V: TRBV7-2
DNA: TGTGCCAGCAGCTTCGCGGGGGGAATGGCTGAAGCTTTCTTT
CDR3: CASSFAGGMAEAFF

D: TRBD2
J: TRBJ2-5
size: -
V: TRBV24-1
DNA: TGTGCCACGAAAGCTAGCGGGAGTGAGACCCAGTACTTC
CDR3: CATKASGSETQYF

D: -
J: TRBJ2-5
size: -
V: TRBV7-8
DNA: TGTGCCAGCAGCCGACTAGAAGTAAGAGAGACCCAGTACTTC
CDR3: CASSRLEVRETQYF

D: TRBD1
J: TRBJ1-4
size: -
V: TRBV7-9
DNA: TGTGCCAGCAGCGCCTGGGACAGGACTAATGAAAAACTGTTTTTT
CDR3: CASSAWDRTNEKLFF

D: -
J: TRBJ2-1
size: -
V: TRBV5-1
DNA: TGCGCCAGCAGCTTGACCGGGACACCCCCCTACAATGAGCAGTTCTTC
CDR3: CASSLTGTPPYNEQFF

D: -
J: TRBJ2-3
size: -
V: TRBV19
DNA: TGTGCCAGTAGTATCCTGGCGGGGCTCACAGATACGCAGTATTTT
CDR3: CASSILAGLTDTQYF

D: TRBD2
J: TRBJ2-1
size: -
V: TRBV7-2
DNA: TGTGCCAGCAGCTTACACAGCGGGAGGCCAAAAACCAATGAGCAGTTCTTC
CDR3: CASSLHSGRPKTNEQFF

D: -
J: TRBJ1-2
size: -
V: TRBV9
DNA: TGTGCCAGCAGCGCGTCGACAGGTCGAAATGGCTACACCTTC
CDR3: CASSASTGRNGYTF

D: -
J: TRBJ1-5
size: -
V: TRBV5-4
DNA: TGTGCCAGCAGCCCGGGTGTCAGACAGCCCCAGCATTTT
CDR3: CASSPGVRQPQHF

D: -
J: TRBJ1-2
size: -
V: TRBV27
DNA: TGTGCCAGCAGTTTCAGGGGATATGGCTACACCTTC
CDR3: CASSFRGYGYTF

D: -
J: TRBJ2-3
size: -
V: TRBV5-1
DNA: TGCGCCAGCTGGAGGGGCGCCGCAGATACGCAGTATTTT
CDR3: CASWRGAADTQYF

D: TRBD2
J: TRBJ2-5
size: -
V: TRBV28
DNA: TGTGCCAGCAGACCGCGGGGGGTGGAGGAGACCCAGTACTTC
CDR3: CASRPRGVEETQYF

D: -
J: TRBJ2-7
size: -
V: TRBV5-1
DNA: TGCGCCAGCACACCCGGGGATCTGCCCCTCGAGCAGTACTTC
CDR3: CASTPGDLPLEQYF

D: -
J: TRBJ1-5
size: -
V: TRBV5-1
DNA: TGCGCCAGCAGCTTTGGGGGGGATCAGCCCCAGCATTTT
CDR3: CASSFGGDQPQHF

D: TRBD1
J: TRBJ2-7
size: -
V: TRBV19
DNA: TGTGCCAGTAGTATCGGACAGGGGTCAATCGAGCAGTACTTC
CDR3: CASSIGQGSIEQYF

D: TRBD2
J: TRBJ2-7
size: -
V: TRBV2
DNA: TGTGCCAGCAGTGTGGGACTAGCCTCCTACGAGCAGTACTTC
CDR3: CASSVGLASYEQYF

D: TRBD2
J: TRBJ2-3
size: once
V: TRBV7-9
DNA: TGTGCCAGCAGCTTGCTCACTGCGGGGGGGCAATTGACGCAGTATTTT
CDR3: CASSLLTAGGQLTQYF

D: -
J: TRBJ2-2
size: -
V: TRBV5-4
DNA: TGTGCCAGCAGCTTTGACCGGGTGAGGGCCGGGGAGCTGTTTTTT
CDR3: CASSFDRVRAGELFF

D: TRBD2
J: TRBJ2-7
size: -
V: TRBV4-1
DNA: TGCGCCAGCAGCCAACCCGGACTAGCGGCGGGGGAGCAGTACTTC
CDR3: CASSQPGLAAGEQYF

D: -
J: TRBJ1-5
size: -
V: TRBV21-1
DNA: TGTGCCAGGACCGGGACAGGGAGTCGTCAGCCCCAGCATTTT
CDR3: CARTGTGSRQPQHF

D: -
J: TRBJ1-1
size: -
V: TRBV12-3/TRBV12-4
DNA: TGTGCCAGCGGCCGGGAAAAAGCTTTCTTT
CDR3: CASGREKAFF

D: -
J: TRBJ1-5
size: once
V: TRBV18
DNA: TGTGCCAGCTCACCTTTTACACCTTATAGCAATCAGCCCCAGCATTTT
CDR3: CASSPFTPYSNQPQHF

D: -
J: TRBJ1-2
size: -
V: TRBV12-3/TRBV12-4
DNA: TGTGCCAGCACCTACAGGGTTCACTATGGCTACACCTTC
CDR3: CASTYRVHYGYTF

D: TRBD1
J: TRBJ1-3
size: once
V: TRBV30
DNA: TGTGCCTGGAGTTACGGGGTCAGGGGGGGAAACACCATATATTTT
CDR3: CAWSYGVRGGNTIYF

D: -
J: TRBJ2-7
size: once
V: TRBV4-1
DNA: TGCGCCAGCAGCCACCTACTGAGCTCCTACGAGCAGTACTTC
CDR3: CASSHLLSSYEQYF

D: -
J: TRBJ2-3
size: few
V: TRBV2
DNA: TGTGCCAGCAGACGAGGACAGCTAGGCACAGATACGCAGTATTTT
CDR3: CASRRGQLGTDTQYF

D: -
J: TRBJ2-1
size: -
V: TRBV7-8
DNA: TGTGCCAGCAGCTTCCGGGACAATGAGCAGTTCTTC
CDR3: CASSFRDNEQFF

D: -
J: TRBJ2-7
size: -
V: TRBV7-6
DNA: TGTGCCAGCAGCTTAGGTGCGGGACGATCCTACGAGCAGTACTTC
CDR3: CASSLGAGRSYEQYF

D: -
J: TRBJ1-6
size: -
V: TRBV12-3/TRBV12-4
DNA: TGTGCCAGCAGTTTAGAGCGGGATTCACCCCTCCACTTT
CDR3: CASSLERDSPLHF

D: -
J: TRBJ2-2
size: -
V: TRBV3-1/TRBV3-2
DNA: TGTGCCAGCAGCCTTAGCGGGGAGCTGTTTTTT
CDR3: CASSLSGELFF

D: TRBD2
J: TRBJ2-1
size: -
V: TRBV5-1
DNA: TGCGCCAGCAGCTTCTCCGCCGTCGGACTAGCCGGTTACAATGAGCAGTTCTTC
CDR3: CASSFSAVGLAGYNEQFF

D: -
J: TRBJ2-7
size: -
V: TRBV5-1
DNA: TGCGCCAGCAGCGTCCGACCGGGCTCCTACGAGCAGTACTTC
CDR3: CASSVRPGSYEQYF

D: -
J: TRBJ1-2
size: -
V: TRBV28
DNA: TGTGCCAGCAGTTTATCAGGGAAGTATGGCTACACCTTC
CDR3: CASSLSGKYGYTF